Listed below are T cell receptor beta chains from one sample, sequenced in a study of T cell repertoires in cytomegalovirus infection. TCRdb analysed the reads with MiXCR anew, one entry per CDR3 protein. Among approximately 200,000 distinct CDR3 sequences listed, roughly 22% were seen once. Material for sequencing was CD8+ T cells from PBMCs. These receptor sequences come from a human donor in good health (CMV status not recorded). Some clones in this sample may be carry-over from other donors' samples. Both conserved end residues are part of each CDR3. The D gene is left open where the match is weak. Expanded clones get a size class; other rows say once, few or many, or leave the size out.

cdr3_aa: CASSSWSGRGYNEQFF
cdr3_nt: TGTGCCAGCAGCTCCTGGTCGGGGAGGGGATACAATGAGCAGTTCTTC
cdr3_length: 16
v_call: TRBV27
clone_size: few
j_call: TRBJ2-1
d_call: TRBD2

cdr3_aa: CASSLDNNSYEQYF
cdr3_nt: TGTGCCAGCAGCTTAGATAACAACTCCTACGAGCAGTACTTC
cdr3_length: 14
v_call: TRBV11-2
clone_size: few
j_call: TRBJ2-7
d_call: NA

cdr3_aa: CASSYPGRPASYEQYF
cdr3_nt: TGTGCCAGCAGTTATCCGGGCAGACCTGCTTCCTACGAGCAGTACTTC
cdr3_length: 16
v_call: TRBV6-2/TRBV6-3
clone_size: few
j_call: TRBJ2-7
d_call: NA

cdr3_aa: CATSSPGRVPGGTQYF
cdr3_nt: TGTGCCACCAGCAGTCCCGGTAGGGTGCCGGGAGGAACCCAGTACTTC
cdr3_length: 16
v_call: TRBV15
clone_size: NA
j_call: TRBJ2-5
d_call: TRBD2

cdr3_aa: CASSLARDRALRTEKLFF
cdr3_nt: TGTGCCAGCAGTTTAGCCCGGGACAGGGCCTTGAGAACAGAAAAACTGTTTTTT
cdr3_length: 18
v_call: TRBV28
clone_size: NA
j_call: TRBJ1-4
d_call: TRBD1

cdr3_aa: CSGLGTGGVYEQFF
cdr3_nt: TGCAGTGGCCTGGGGACAGGGGGTGTGTATGAGCAGTTCTTC
cdr3_length: 14
v_call: TRBV20-1
clone_size: NA
j_call: TRBJ2-1
d_call: TRBD1

cdr3_aa: CASSSTSGQGFFHGYTF
cdr3_nt: TGTGCCAGCAGCTCAACAAGCGGACAGGGTTTTTTTCATGGCTACACCTTC
cdr3_length: 17
v_call: TRBV7-9
clone_size: many
j_call: TRBJ1-2
d_call: TRBD1

cdr3_aa: CASSSPLSRANEKLFF
cdr3_nt: TGTGCCAGCAGTTCCCCTTTGAGCAGGGCAAATGAAAAACTGTTTTTT
cdr3_length: 16
v_call: TRBV28
clone_size: NA
j_call: TRBJ1-4
d_call: NA

cdr3_aa: CASSFGSRGLYSGNTIYF
cdr3_nt: TGTGCCAGCAGTTTTGGCAGCCGGGGACTATACTCTGGAAACACCATATATTTT
cdr3_length: 18
v_call: TRBV28
clone_size: NA
j_call: TRBJ1-3
d_call: NA

cdr3_aa: CASSFRLAGAYNEQFF
cdr3_nt: TGTGCCAGCAGCTTCAGACTAGCGGGGGCCTACAATGAGCAGTTCTTC
cdr3_length: 16
v_call: TRBV7-8
clone_size: few
j_call: TRBJ2-1
d_call: TRBD2

cdr3_aa: CASSFRGAEQYF
cdr3_nt: TGTGCCAGCAGTTTCCGGGGAGCCGAGCAGTACTTC
cdr3_length: 12
v_call: TRBV12-3/TRBV12-4
clone_size: NA
j_call: TRBJ2-7
d_call: NA

cdr3_aa: CSVDDGQGPIYEQFF
cdr3_nt: TGCAGCGTTGACGATGGACAGGGTCCAATTTATGAGCAGTTCTTC
cdr3_length: 15
v_call: TRBV29-1
clone_size: NA
j_call: TRBJ2-1
d_call: TRBD1

cdr3_aa: CASGTGRGYNEQFF
cdr3_nt: TGTGCCAGCGGTACAGGTAGAGGCTACAATGAGCAGTTCTTC
cdr3_length: 14
v_call: TRBV28
clone_size: NA
j_call: TRBJ2-1
d_call: NA

cdr3_aa: CSVLGRNEQFF
cdr3_nt: TGCAGCGTTCTGGGGAGGAATGAGCAGTTCTTC
cdr3_length: 11
v_call: TRBV29-1
clone_size: NA
j_call: TRBJ2-1
d_call: NA

cdr3_aa: CASSSTTLYSLYNEQFF
cdr3_nt: TGTGCCAGCAGCTCCACTACCCTTTACTCGCTGTACAATGAGCAGTTCTTC
cdr3_length: 17
v_call: TRBV7-9
clone_size: few
j_call: TRBJ2-1
d_call: NA

cdr3_aa: CASSETGEMMGDTEAFF
cdr3_nt: TGTGCCAGCAGTGAAACAGGGGAAATGATGGGGGACACTGAAGCTTTCTTT
cdr3_length: 17
v_call: TRBV2
clone_size: NA
j_call: TRBJ1-1
d_call: TRBD1

cdr3_aa: CATSREKVAGEDTQYF
cdr3_nt: TGTGCCACCAGCAGAGAGAAGGTAGCGGGGGAGGATACGCAGTATTTT
cdr3_length: 16
v_call: TRBV15
clone_size: once
j_call: TRBJ2-3
d_call: TRBD2

cdr3_aa: CASIVTEAFF
cdr3_nt: TGTGCCAGCATCGTCACTGAAGCTTTCTTT
cdr3_length: 10
v_call: TRBV2
clone_size: few
j_call: TRBJ1-1
d_call: NA

cdr3_aa: CASTTGTTYNEQFF
cdr3_nt: TGTGCCAGTACAACCGGGACAACCTACAATGAGCAGTTCTTC
cdr3_length: 14
v_call: TRBV19
clone_size: NA
j_call: TRBJ2-1
d_call: NA

cdr3_aa: CATSDLGGSSNNEQFF
cdr3_nt: TGTGCCACCAGTGACTTAGGGGGATCTTCTAACAATGAGCAGTTCTTC
cdr3_length: 16
v_call: TRBV24-1
clone_size: NA
j_call: TRBJ2-1
d_call: NA

cdr3_aa: CASKGGPYTEAFF
cdr3_nt: TGTGCCAGCAAAGGGGGACCCTACACTGAAGCTTTCTTT
cdr3_length: 13
v_call: TRBV2
clone_size: NA
j_call: TRBJ1-1
d_call: NA

cdr3_aa: CASSLAPGGEEAFF
cdr3_nt: TGTGCCAGCAGCTTGGCCCCAGGGGGAGAGGAAGCTTTCTTT
cdr3_length: 14
v_call: TRBV5-4
clone_size: few
j_call: TRBJ1-1
d_call: TRBD1

cdr3_aa: CAWNGDTYEQYF
cdr3_nt: TGTGCCTGGAACGGAGACACGTACGAGCAGTACTTC
cdr3_length: 12
v_call: TRBV30
clone_size: NA
j_call: TRBJ2-7
d_call: NA

cdr3_aa: CSVGEWQDANYGYTF
cdr3_nt: TGCAGCGTTGGGGAATGGCAGGATGCTAACTATGGCTACACCTTC
cdr3_length: 15
v_call: TRBV29-1
clone_size: many
j_call: TRBJ1-2
d_call: NA

cdr3_aa: CASSLVGALYEQYF
cdr3_nt: TGTGCCAGCAGTTTGGTAGGGGCCCTCTACGAGCAGTACTTC
cdr3_length: 14
v_call: TRBV12-3/TRBV12-4
clone_size: many
j_call: TRBJ2-7
d_call: NA

cdr3_aa: CASSRTGFQETQYF
cdr3_nt: TGTGCCAGTAGTCGCACAGGGTTCCAAGAGACCCAGTACTTC
cdr3_length: 14
v_call: TRBV19
clone_size: NA
j_call: TRBJ2-5
d_call: NA

cdr3_aa: CASSWTQLSSYEQYF
cdr3_nt: TGTGCCAGCAGTTGGACGCAACTTAGCTCCTACGAGCAGTACTTC
cdr3_length: 15
v_call: TRBV11-2
clone_size: few
j_call: TRBJ2-7
d_call: NA

cdr3_aa: CASSLEQGSDEQFF
cdr3_nt: TGTGCCAGCAGCTTGGAACAGGGCTCGGATGAGCAGTTCTTC
cdr3_length: 14
v_call: TRBV5-4
clone_size: NA
j_call: TRBJ2-1
d_call: NA